This T cell receptor beta chain was identified in a study of blood T cell repertoires in COVID-19. On the study more broadly: Samples taken during acute and convalescent COVID-19 were collected in the United States, Italy and Spain. T cells, B-cell-depleted T cells, or PBMCs provided the cDNA or gDNA that served as material.

The method was immunoSEQ multiplex PCR; TCRdb's version includes in-frame clones alone and lacks a portion of them. Of just over 75,000 clones listed, roughly nine tenths were seen once; the top ten hold roughly 5.3%. The TCR originated in a woman older than 75 with active or convalescent COVID-19. The specimen was peripheral blood.

The CDR3 loop is CASSLVTGIGELFF. The CDR3 DNA follows: TGTGCCAGCAGCTTAGTTACGGGGATCGGGGAGCTGTTTTTT. The chain combines TRBV7-9 with TRBJ2-2, with D possibly being TRBD2 (5 bases). The ends were cut back, 1 base at V and 7 bases at J, with 10 bases in the middle. The CDR3 runs to 14 residues. From germline, CDR1 is SEHNR and CDR2 FQNEAQ (reference sequence).